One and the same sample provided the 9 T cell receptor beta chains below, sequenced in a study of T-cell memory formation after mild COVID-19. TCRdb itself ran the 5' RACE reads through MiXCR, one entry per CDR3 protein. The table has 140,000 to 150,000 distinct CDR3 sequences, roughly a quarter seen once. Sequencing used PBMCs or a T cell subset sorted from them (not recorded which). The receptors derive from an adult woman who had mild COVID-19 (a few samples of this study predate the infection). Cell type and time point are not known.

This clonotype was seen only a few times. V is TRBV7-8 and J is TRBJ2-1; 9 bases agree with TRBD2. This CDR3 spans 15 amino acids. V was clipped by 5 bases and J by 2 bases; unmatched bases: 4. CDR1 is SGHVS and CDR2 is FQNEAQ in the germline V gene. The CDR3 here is CASSARTSAYNEQFF. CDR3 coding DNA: TGTGCCAGCAGCGCCAGGACTAGCGCCTACAATGAGCAGTTCTTC.

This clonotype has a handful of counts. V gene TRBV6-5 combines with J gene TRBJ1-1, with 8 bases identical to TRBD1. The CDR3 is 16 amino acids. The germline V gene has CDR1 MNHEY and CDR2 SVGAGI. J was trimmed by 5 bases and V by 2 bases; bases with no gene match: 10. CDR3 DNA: TGTGCCAGCAGTTACGGCACAGGGGGGAGGGGAACTGAAGCTTTCTTT. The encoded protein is CASSYGTGGRGTEAFF.

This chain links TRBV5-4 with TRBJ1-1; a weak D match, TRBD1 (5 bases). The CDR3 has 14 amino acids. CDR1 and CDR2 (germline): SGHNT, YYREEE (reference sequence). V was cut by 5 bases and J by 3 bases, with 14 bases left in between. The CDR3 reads CASSESRGDTEAFF. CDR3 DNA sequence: TGTGCCAGCAGTGAGTCGAGAGGGGACACTGAAGCTTTCTTT.

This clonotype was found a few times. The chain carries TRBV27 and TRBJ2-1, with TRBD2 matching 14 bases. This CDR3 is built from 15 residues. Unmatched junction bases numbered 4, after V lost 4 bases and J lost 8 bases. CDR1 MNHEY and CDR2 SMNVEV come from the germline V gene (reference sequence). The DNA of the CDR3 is TGTGCCAGCAGTTGGGGACTAGCGGGGGAGGATGAGCAGTTCTTC. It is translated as CASSWGLAGEDEQFF.

Here the CDR3 reads CASSQDRSGGGGANVLTF. The CDR3 coding sequence is TGCGCCAGCAGCCAAGATCGATCAGGGGGCGGTGGGGCCAACGTCCTGACTTTC. V gene TRBV4-3 combines with J gene TRBJ2-6, with 8 bases matching TRBD1. This CDR3 region has 18 residues. The germline V gene encodes CDR1 LGHNA and CDR2 YSLEER. Trimming took 0 bases from V and 3 from J; bases not matched to a gene: 7.

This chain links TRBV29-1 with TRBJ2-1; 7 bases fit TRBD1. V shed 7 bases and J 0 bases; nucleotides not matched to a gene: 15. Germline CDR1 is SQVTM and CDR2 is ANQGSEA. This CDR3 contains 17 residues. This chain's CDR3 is CSAGGQLGGSSYNEQFF. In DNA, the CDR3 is TGCAGCGCTGGGGGACAGTTAGGAGGTAGCTCCTACAATGAGCAGTTCTTC.

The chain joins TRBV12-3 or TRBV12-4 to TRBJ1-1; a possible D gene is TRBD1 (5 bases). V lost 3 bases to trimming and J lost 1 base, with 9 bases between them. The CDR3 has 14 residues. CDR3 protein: CASSLSGQNTEAFF. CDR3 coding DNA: TGTGCCAGCAGTTTGTCCGGACAGAACACTGAAGCTTTCTTT.

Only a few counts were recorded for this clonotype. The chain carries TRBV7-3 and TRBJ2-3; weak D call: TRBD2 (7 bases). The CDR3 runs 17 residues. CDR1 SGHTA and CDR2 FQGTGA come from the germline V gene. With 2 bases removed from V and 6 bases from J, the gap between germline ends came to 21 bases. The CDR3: CASSLGGGVAGTDTQYF. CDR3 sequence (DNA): TGTGCCAGCAGCTTAGGAGGGGGGGTAGCGGGTACCGATACGCAGTATTTT.

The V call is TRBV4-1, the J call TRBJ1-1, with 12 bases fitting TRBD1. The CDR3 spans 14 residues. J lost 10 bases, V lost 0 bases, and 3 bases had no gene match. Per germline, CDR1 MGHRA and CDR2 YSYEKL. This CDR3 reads CASSQEGQGAVAFF. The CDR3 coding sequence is TGCGCCAGCAGCCAAGAGGGACAGGGGGCAGTAGCTTTCTTT.